A selection of T cell receptor beta chains follows, all from one sample in a study of blood T cells in healthy people across ages. TCRdb itself ran the 5' RACE reads through MiXCR, one entry per CDR3 protein. The sample yields more than 1,000,000 distinct CDR3 sequences, approximately 25% seen once. The sample also formed part of further work on T cells of mothers and their children.

Sequencing was carried out using blood. The receptors were gathered from a girl aged 2-10 years in good health. Each CDR3 is given with its conserved first and last residue. D genes are given only for firm matches. Expanded clones get a size class; other rows say once, few or many, or leave the size out.

v_gene,d_gene,len,abundance,CDR3aa
TRBV7-3,TRBD2,13,few,CASSIRGGETQYF
TRBV7-2,.,15,.,CASSFDGLRNTEAFF
TRBV4-1,.,17,.,CASSQQDLTGVYYGYTF
TRBV14,TRBD2,16,.,CASRRTLAGGYNEQFF
TRBV10-3,.,14,.,CAIMNRTYSYEQYF
TRBV6-2/TRBV6-3,.,14,few,CASSSHRGLGIQYF
TRBV18,.,15,few,CASSPQQVVDSPLHF
TRBV20-1,TRBD1,13,few,CSAKAGGHEKLFF
TRBV27,.,13,.,CASGSLTVYEQYF
TRBV29-1,.,17,few,CSVEGLLQDGTYNEQFF
TRBV28,.,12,.,CASSGDGHEQYF
TRBV18,TRBD1,15,few,CASSPLAGGNQPQHF
TRBV7-9,.,18,few,CASSALARRGGFDTEAFF
TRBV7-2,.,14,.,CASSLGGALQTLHF
TRBV20-1,.,12,.,CSARDWNYGYTF
TRBV12-3/TRBV12-4,.,12,few,CASSLITHEQYF
TRBV25-1,.,17,few,CASSDTSGWQGPYEQYF
TRBV6-5,TRBD2,16,.,CASSRAIAGISDTQYF
TRBV6-2/TRBV6-3,.,13,.,CASSFGNNQPQHF
TRBV4-3,TRBD2,17,few,CASSQVQAGGRLDEQFF
TRBV29-1,TRBD1,14,.,CSVAHDRGPFEQYF
TRBV11-3,.,15,few,CASSTRDRDPYEQYF
TRBV6-1,TRBD1,17,.,CASREPGQGVRNYGYTF
TRBV12-3/TRBV12-4,.,15,.,CASSLADGSYNEQFF
TRBV19,.,16,.,CASSPTGPPGTGELFF
TRBV6-5,.,12,.,CASSYGVHGYTF
TRBV3-1,.,17,.,CASSQVRPRDLQETQYF
TRBV7-6,.,15,.,CASSENFGSYNEQFF
TRBV24-1,.,13,few,CATSDYVSAEQFF
TRBV20-1,TRBD2,14,.,CSAREGGSFYEQYF
TRBV7-2,TRBD2,13,few,CASSRGLAIEQFF
TRBV5-1,.,16,.,CASSIADGGSGNTIYF
TRBV6-4,TRBD2,16,few,CASSPLSGRRDNEQFF
TRBV4-2,TRBD1,14,.,CASSQQGAKYGYTF
TRBV7-9,TRBD1,14,few,CASSVRGGEDGYTF
TRBV7-2,.,13,.,CASSLPPIVTQYF
TRBV4-2,TRBD2,17,.,CASSQDTSSGGPDTQYF
TRBV20-1,TRBD2,15,.,CSAPPSGGVQETQYF
TRBV29-1,.,10,few,CSAIWNGYTF
TRBV6-2/TRBV6-3,TRBD2,16,.,CASSSTGGLGSDTQYF
TRBV29-1,TRBD1,12,.,CSAGQGSWTQYF
TRBV12-5,TRBD1,18,few,CASGFNPGDRGEPDEQFF
TRBV4-1,.,17,few,CASSQTKIDRTAETQYF
TRBV12-5,.,14,.,CASGSMGDQETQYF
TRBV5-4,.,13,few,CACGPLNTGELFF
TRBV5-1,TRBD2,16,few,CASSSLSGGASDTQYF
TRBV6-1,.,13,.,CASTRQAPYEQYF
TRBV10-3,.,16,.,CAISDQDPWEINEQFF
TRBV4-3,.,15,few,CASSQVRGYPETQYF
TRBV6-1,.,11,few,CASSNESEAFF
TRBV5-1,.,15,.,CASSFDGVAYNEQFF
TRBV20-1,.,14,few,CSAEWTNPGETQYF
TRBV7-9,TRBD1,15,few,CASSWVSGQTYGYTF
TRBV20-1,TRBD1,12,few,CSAKDRDYEQYF
TRBV4-3,TRBD2,15,few,CASSHTSGGADEQYF
TRBV20-1,TRBD2,14,few,CSATSGGTYNEQFF
TRBV29-1,.,11,many,CSVEFQGPRYF
TRBV29-1,.,12,.,CSVYKLNTEAFF
TRBV12-5,.,14,.,CASGLYSSNQPQHF
TRBV5-5,.,14,few,CASSTLILAAEAFF